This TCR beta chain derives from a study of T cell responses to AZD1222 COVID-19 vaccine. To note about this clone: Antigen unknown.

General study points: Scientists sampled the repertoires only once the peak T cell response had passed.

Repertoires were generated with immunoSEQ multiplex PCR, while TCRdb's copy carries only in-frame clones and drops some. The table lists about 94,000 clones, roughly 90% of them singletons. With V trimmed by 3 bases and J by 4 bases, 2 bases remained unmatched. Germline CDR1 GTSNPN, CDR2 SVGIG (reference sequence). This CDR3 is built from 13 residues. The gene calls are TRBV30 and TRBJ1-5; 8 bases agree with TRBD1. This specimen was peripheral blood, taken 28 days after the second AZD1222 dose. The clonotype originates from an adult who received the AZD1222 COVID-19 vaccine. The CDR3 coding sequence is TGTGCCTGGAGCAGACAGGGGAATCAGCCCCAGCATTTT. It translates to CAWSRQGNQPQHF. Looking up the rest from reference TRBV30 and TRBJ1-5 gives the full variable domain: SQTIHQWPATLVQPVGSPLSLECTVEGTSNPNLYWYRQAAGRGLQLLFYSVGIGQISSEVPQNLSASRPQDRQFILSSKKLLLSDSGFYLCAWSRQGNQPQHFGDGTRLSIL.